The subject of this entry is one TCR beta chain. The antigen remains unidentified. CDR3 length: 15 residues. The V end lost 1 base, the J end lost 8 bases, and 18 bases lay between the germline ends. Looked up from germline, CDR1 is SGHNT and CDR2 is YYREEE (reference sequence). This entry is derived from a study of cytomegalovirus exposure and HLA in healthy donors. Study outcomes and limitations: Earlier findings revealed that most TCR beta V segments proved productive either about 87% or about 30% of the time. What a later analysis showed was that several of the most significant clusters appeared linked to common viral pathogens.

With 60 Vbeta and 13 Jbeta primers, the PCR was carried out. Repertoires were generated with immunoSEQ multiplex PCR, while TCRdb's copy carries only in-frame clones and drops some. This sample lists roughly 190,000 clones; its ten largest clones have 0.7% to 1%. The chain links TRBV5-4 to TRBJ1-2; tentative D call: TRBD1 (6 bases). Sequencing was carried out using PBMCs. This TCR derives from a woman younger than 35 in good health and CMV-seropositive. The CDR3 region is CASSLLGAGALGYTF. As DNA, the CDR3 is TGTGCCAGCAGCTTGCTCGGGGCAGGGGCCCTGGGCTACACCTTC.